This T cell receptor beta chain stems from a study of cytomegalovirus exposure and HLA in healthy donors. Though nominally healthy at sampling, donors likely had unrecorded immune exposures. The CDR3 covers 16 residues. The germline V and J ends were trimmed by 0 bases and 0 bases, with 11 bases remaining between them. Germline V CDR1 and CDR2: SQVTM, ANQGSEA. This clone was found once. The antigen remains unidentified. Study findings and constraints: Some segments of the V type, notably TRBV6-2 and TRBV6-3, were excluded as indistinguishable. An analysis was carried out later, and it reportedly showed fewer N-insertions in an Asian-associated ancestry cluster than the approximately 700-donor mean. The majority of TCR sequences were rare, yet some public TCRs appeared in many donors.

Primers for the PCR totalled 60 Vbeta and 13 Jbeta. The protocol was immunoSEQ multiplex PCR, while the TCRdb copy is restricted to in-frame clones and leaves out a portion. Of 60,000 to 75,000 clones listed, around 61% are singletons. The rearrangement uses TRBV29-1 and TRBJ2-2; TRBD1 might be the D (5 bases). The sample taken for sequencing was PBMCs. The sequence was obtained from a woman between 45 and 65 years old in good health and CMV-seronegative. Written as DNA, the CDR3 is TGCAGCGTTGAAGAAGGGGTTAGAGCGAACACCGGGGAGCTGTTTTTT. Encoded protein: CSVEEGVRANTGELFF.